This T cell receptor beta chain originates from a study of memory CD4+ T cells and cytomegalovirus serostatus. Between the trimmed V and J ends, which lost 7 bases and 4 bases, there was a span of 15 bases. Germline loops: CDR1 MNHEY, CDR2 SVGAGI. The CDR3 has 14 residues. Single viable CD3+CD4+CD8-CD45RO+ cells were sorted as the memory CD4+ T cells. Generated by immunoSEQ multiplex PCR, the TCRdb table keeps only in-frame clones and is missing some. This table has just over 45,000 clones, around four fifths appearing once. Sequencing was performed on memory CD4+ T cells from blood. This receptor was taken from an adult in good health and CMV-seronegative. The genes are TRBV6-5 and TRBJ2-3; D uncertain. The CDR3 is CASKVVSGADTQYF. The CDR3 region has the DNA TGTGCCAGCAAGGTGGTCAGTGGCGCAGATACGCAGTATTTT.